This TCR beta chain was recorded in a study of blood T cell repertoires in COVID-19 (TCRdb year 2020). Background for the entire study: Collaborator samples came from the United States, Italy and Spain and covered acute and convalescent phases of COVID-19. The prospective study material was composed of cDNA or gDNA derived from T cells, B-cell-depleted T cells, or PBMCs. Deeply sampled blood TCRbeta repertoires from subjects exposed to, actively infected with, or recovered from COVID-19 were included in the dataset. A freely available public database, intended as a resource for researchers studying the immune response to SARS-CoV-2, is where the repertoires were released. Samples came from the ongoing ImmuneRACE study (first 160 participants) plus 1,254 subjects from 6 global collaborators. The sample metadata nearly always contained a de-identified subject ID, COVID-19 status, age in years and sex. Where available, HLA class I and class II types were taken from metadata supplied by the sample provider and were not determined by assay-based typing. General study outcomes and caveats: The quantity of clinical and demographic metadata differed by source and by participant and was supplied without curation.

Each collaborating institution followed its own protocols to collect whole blood in K2EDTA tubes. For TCRbeta analysis, collaborators shipped samples in one of three forms: frozen whole blood, isolated PBMCs, or DNA extracted from either of those sample types. The CDR3 runs 16 amino acids, cysteine and phenylalanine included. The entry retains the CDR3 DNA only, 48 bases that are in frame from base 1. Taken from the germline V gene, the CDR1 and CDR2 loops are SGHDN and FVKESK. The V and J ends are trimmed by 2 bases and 6 bases, leaving 17 bases between them. Points on this clone: Its antigen is unknown. There are no base qualities to consult, and no much larger clone falls within one base.

TCRbeta CDR3 regions were amplified from genomic DNA using the immunoSEQ Assay, a bias-controlled multiplex PCR. Regarding the original processing steps: The number of nucleated cells in each sample was estimated from the amplification of reference gene primers within the assay. To quantify the absolute abundance of each unique TCRbeta CDR3 rearrangement, sequence reads were collapsed and filtered. For each sample, productive Simpson clonality was calculated as the square root of Simpson's diversity index across productive rearrangements. What TCRdb holds here is the immuneACCESS table cut down to in-frame rearrangements. Part of the clones is not present; checked against another copy, under half of the missing clones reflect an unresolved V gene, and the others are unexplained. That table gives V, J and clone size, and the DNA gave D and trimming. The sample has tens of thousands of clones on record, around 84% of them singletons. Of the sample, 20% to 25% is held by the ten largest clones.

This clonotype was obtained from a woman older than 75 in a cohort sampled during active or convalescent COVID-19. Sequenced input: peripheral blood. In this chain, TRBV14 is recombined with TRBJ2-1; TRBD2 might be the D gene, on 6 matching bases. The CDR3 here reads CASSQRGVGGGNEQFF. The DNA sequence is TGTGCCAGCAGCCAAAGAGGCGTTGGGGGAGGCAATGAGCAGTTCTTC.